The 2 T cell receptor beta chains below were found in one sample sequenced in a study of cytomegalovirus exposure and HLA in healthy donors. It was with 60 Vbeta and 13 Jbeta primers that the PCR ran. Clones were read by immunoSEQ multiplex PCR, and TCRdb kept only the in-frame ones, dropping some. The sample includes over 70,000 clones, approximately 80% of them seen just once. Sequencing used PBMCs. The origin of the receptors is a man aged 18 to 30 in good health and CMV-seronegative.

V and J are TRBV5-1 and TRBJ2-1; 8 bases map to TRBD2. Germline V gene lookup returns CDR1 SGHRS and CDR2 YFSETQ. V lost 8 bases, J lost 0 bases, and 7 bases stayed unmatched. The CDR3 runs 15 residues. The CDR3 DNA sequence: TGCGCCAGTCGACCAGCGGGGGACTCCTACAATGAGCAGTTCTTC. Translation gives CASRPAGDSYNEQFF.

The chain is built from TRBV11-3 and TRBJ1-1; possibly TRBD1 for D (5 bases). Germline values: CDR1 SGHNT, CDR2 YENEEA. Trimming left V 5 bases short and J 2 bases short, with 9 bases between. The CDR3 extends over 13 amino acids. The CDR3 spells CASSRQRNTEAFF. The DNA for the CDR3 is TGTGCCAGCAGCCGACAGAGAAACACTGAAGCTTTCTTT. The complete variable domain, with remaining parts taken from reference TRBV11-3 and TRBJ1-1, reads EAGVVQSPRYKIIEKKQPVAFWCNPISGHNTLYWYLQNLGQGPELLIRYENEEAVDDSQLPKDRFSAERLKGVDSTLKIQPAELGDSAVYLCASSRQRNTEAFFGQGTRLTVV.